This paragraph reports one TCR beta chain. Generated by immunoSEQ multiplex PCR, the TCRdb table keeps only in-frame clones and is missing some. Seen here are over 50,000 clones, roughly 86% observed once, and the top ten hold 9.5% to 15%. The data are from a study of OX40 agonist ivuxolimab in advanced cancers. Study-level background: Among those enrolled, mean age was about 62 years (range about 20 to 79) and roughly 84% were male.

Trimming took 2 bases from V and 6 from J; bases not matched to a gene: 14. The CDR3 contains 17 residues. The germline CDR1 and CDR2 sequences are SGHDT and YYEEEE. People who had autoimmune disease history or systemic immunosuppression were excluded. The chain employs TRBV5-6 and TRBJ2-1, with TRBD1 matching 7 bases. Sequenced here: CD4+ or CD8+ T cells sorted from blood, sampled in a trial of the OX40 agonist ivuxolimab. This receptor was obtained from an adult with an advanced solid tumor such as melanoma, head and neck, liver or kidney cancer. In nucleotides, the CDR3 is TGTGCCAGCAGCTTTCAAACGTACAGGGGCGCCGTCAATGAGCAGTTCTTC. This gives the protein CASSFQTYRGAVNEQFF.